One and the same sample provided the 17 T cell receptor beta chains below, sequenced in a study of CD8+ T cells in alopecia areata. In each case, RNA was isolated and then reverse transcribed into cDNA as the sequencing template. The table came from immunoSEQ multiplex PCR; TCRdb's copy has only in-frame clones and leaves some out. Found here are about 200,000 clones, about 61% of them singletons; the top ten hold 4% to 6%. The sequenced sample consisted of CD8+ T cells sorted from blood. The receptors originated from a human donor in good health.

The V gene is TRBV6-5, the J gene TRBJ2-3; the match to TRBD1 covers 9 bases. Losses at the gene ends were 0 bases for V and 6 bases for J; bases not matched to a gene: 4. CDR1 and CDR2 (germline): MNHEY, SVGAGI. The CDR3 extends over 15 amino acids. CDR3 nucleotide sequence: TGTGCCAGCAGTTACTCGGACAGGGGTCTGGATACGCAGTATTTT. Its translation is CASSYSDRGLDTQYF.

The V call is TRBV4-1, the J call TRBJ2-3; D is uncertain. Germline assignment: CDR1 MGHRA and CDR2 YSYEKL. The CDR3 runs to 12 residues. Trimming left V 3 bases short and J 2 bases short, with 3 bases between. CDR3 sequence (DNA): TGCGCCAGCAGCCATAACACAGATACGCAGTATTTT. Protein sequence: CASSHNTDTQYF.

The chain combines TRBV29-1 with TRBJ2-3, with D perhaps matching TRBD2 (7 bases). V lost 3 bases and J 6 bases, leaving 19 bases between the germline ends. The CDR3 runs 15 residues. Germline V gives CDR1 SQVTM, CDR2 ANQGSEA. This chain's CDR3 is CSVDGVGGPMDTQYF. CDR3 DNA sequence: TGCAGCGTTGACGGAGTGGGGGGGCCGATGGATACGCAGTATTTT.

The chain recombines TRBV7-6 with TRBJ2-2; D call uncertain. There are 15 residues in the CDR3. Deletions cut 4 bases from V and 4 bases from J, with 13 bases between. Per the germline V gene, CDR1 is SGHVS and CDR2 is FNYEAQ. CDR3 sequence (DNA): TGTGCCAGCAGCTCGTACAGCGTTGGCACCGGGGAGCTGTTTTTT. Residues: CASSSYSVGTGELFF.

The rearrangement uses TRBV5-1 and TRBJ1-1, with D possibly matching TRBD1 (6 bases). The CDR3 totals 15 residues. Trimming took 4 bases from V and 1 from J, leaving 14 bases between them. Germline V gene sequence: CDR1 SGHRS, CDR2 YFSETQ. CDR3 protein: CASSPMGAQNTEAFF. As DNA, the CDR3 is TGCGCCAGCAGCCCCATGGGGGCGCAGAACACTGAAGCTTTCTTT.

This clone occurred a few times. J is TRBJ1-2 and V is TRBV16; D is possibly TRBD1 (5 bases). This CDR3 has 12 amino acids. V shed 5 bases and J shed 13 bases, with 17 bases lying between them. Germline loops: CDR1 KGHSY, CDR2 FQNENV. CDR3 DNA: TGTGCCAGCAGCAAGGGACGACACCCAAGCACCTTC. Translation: CASSKGRHPSTF.

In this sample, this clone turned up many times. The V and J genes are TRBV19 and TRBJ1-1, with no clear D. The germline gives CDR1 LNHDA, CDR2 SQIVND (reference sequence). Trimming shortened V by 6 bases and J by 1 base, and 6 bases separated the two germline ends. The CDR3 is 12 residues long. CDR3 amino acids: CASRYKNTEAFF. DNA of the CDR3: TGTGCCAGTAGGTACAAGAACACTGAAGCTTTCTTT.

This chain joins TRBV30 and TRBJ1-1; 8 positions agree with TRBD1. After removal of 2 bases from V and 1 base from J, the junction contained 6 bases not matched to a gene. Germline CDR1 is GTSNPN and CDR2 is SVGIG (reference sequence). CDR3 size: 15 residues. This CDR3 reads CAWSPTGTGNTEAFF. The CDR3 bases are TGTGCCTGGAGTCCTACCGGGACAGGGAACACTGAAGCTTTCTTT.

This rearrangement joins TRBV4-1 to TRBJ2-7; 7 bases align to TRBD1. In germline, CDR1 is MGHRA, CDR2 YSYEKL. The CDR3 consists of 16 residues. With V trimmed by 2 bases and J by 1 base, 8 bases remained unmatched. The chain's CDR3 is CASSQSSRTGSYEQYF. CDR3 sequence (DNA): TGCGCCAGCAGCCAAAGTTCTAGGACAGGATCCTACGAGCAGTACTTC.

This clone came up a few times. The CDR3 sequence is CASSIGTLAKNIQYF. CDR3 nucleotides: TGTGCCAGTAGTATTGGGACGTTAGCCAAAAACATTCAGTACTTC. The rearrangement uses TRBV19 and TRBJ2-4; TRBD1 or TRBD2 may be the D gene (5 bases each). Trimming removed 3 bases at V and 0 bases at J, with 9 bases between. This CDR3 has 15 residues. The germline gives CDR1 LNHDA, CDR2 SQIVND (reference sequence).

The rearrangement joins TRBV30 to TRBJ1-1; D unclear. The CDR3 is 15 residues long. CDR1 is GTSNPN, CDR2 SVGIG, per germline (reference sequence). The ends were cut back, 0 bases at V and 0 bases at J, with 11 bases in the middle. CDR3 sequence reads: CAWSVPGYMNTEAFF. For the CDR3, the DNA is TGTGCCTGGAGTGTGCCGGGCTATATGAACACTGAAGCTTTCTTT.

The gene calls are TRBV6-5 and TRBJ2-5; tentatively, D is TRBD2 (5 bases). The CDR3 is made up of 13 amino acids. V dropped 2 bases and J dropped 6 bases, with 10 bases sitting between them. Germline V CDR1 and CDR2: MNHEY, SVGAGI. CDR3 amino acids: CASSYGREKTQYF. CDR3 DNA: TGTGCCAGCAGTTACGGAAGGGAGAAGACCCAGTACTTC.

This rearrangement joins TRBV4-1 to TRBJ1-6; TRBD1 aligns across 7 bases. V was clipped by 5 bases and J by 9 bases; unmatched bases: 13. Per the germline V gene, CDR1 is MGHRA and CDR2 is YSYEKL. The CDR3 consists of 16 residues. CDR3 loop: CASSNQQGMLSSPLHF. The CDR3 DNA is TGCGCCAGCAGCAACCAACAGGGGATGTTAAGTTCACCCCTCCACTTT.

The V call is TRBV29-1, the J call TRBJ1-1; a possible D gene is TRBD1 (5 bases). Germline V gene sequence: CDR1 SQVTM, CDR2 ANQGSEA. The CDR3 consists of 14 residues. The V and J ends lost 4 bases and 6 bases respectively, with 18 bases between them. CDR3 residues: CSVVGEMGRPEAFF. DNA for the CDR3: TGCAGCGTTGTGGGGGAGATGGGAAGGCCTGAAGCTTTCTTT.

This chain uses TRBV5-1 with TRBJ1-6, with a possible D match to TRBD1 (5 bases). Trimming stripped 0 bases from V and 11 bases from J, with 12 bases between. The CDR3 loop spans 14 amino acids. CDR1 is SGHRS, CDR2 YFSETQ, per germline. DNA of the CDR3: TGCGCCAGCAGCTTGGGGCAGGGAAATCCACCCCTCCACTTT. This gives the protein CASSLGQGNPPLHF. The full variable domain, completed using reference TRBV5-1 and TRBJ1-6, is KAGVTQTPRYLIKTRGQQVTLSCSPISGHRSVSWYQQTPGQGLQFLFEYFSETQRNKGNFPGRFSGRQFSNSRSEMNVSTLELGDSALYLCASSLGQGNPPLHFGNGTRLTVT.

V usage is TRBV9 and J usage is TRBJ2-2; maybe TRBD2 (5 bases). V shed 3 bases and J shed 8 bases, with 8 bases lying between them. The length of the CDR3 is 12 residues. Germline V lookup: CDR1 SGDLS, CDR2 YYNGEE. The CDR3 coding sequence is TGTGCCAGCAGCGGACGGAGGGGGGAGCTGTTTTTT. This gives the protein CASSGRRGELFF.

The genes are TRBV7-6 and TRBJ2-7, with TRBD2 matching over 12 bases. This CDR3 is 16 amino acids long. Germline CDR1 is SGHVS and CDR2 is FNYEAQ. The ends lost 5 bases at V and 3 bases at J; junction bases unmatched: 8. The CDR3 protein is CASSLTSGGPFYEQYF. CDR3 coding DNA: TGTGCCAGCAGCCTTACTAGCGGGGGGCCTTTCTACGAGCAGTACTTC.